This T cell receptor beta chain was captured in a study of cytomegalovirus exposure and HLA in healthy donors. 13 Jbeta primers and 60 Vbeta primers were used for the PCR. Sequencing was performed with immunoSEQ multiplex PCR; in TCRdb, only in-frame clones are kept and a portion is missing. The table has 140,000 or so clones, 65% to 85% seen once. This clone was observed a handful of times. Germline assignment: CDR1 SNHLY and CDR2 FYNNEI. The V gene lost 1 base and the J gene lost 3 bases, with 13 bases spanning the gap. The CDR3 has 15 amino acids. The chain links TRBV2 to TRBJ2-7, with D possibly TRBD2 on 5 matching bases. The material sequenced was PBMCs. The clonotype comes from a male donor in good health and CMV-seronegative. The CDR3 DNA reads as TGTGCCAGCAGTGAAGAGGAGGTCCCGGGCTACGAGCAGTACTTC. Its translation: CASSEEEVPGYEQYF.